The 24 T cell receptor beta chains listed next were all sequenced from one sample in a study of T-cell reconstitution after alpha-beta-depleted transplantation in children (dated by TCRdb to about 2016). Library preparation used PCR. The sequencer listed for this sample is Illumina HiSeq 2500. TCR libraries were prepared with molecular barcoding, using unique molecular identifiers to normalize TCRbeta repertoire quantification. Clones were called with MiXCR by TCRdb after fastp trimmed the public reads at Q25, and only in-frame beta chains were retained. Entries that share a CDR3 protein sequence are merged under the most common genes and DNA. This sample is represented by approximately 240,000 distinct CDR3 sequences; 7.5% to 10% of them were singletons. Together, the top ten hold less than 6% of the sample. The sample here was PBMCs from the stem cell graft donor, taken from the stem cell graft. These receptors were obtained from a human donor who donated a stem cell graft to a child with SCID.

This clonotype showed up many times. The chain has TRBV9 and TRBJ2-5; 9 positions match TRBD1. This CDR3 contains 15 residues. Germline CDR1 and CDR2: SGDLS and YYNGEE. J was trimmed by 4 bases and V by 1 base; bases with no gene match: 5. The CDR3 reads CASSVNPGQGETQYF. Written as DNA, the CDR3 is TGTGCCAGCAGCGTAAATCCGGGACAGGGAGAGACCCAGTACTTC.

This clonotype has a count of ten or more. The chain uses TRBV6-2 or TRBV6-3 and TRBJ2-4; tentatively, D is TRBD1 (5 bases). V shed 5 bases and J shed 0 bases, with 11 bases lying between them. The CDR3 runs 15 residues. Per germline, CDR1 MNHEY and CDR2 SVGEGT. CDR3 in DNA: TGTGCCAGCAGTCGAAGGGGATTAGCCAAAAACATTCAGTACTTC. This codes for CASSRRGLAKNIQYF.

The sample holds a few counts of this clonotype. With a much larger clone just one base away, this may be a read error. The chain has TRBV2 and TRBJ2-7; D is unclear. The V and J ends lost 2 bases and 2 bases respectively, with 4 bases between them. Germline V gives CDR1 SNHLY, CDR2 FYNNEI. The length of the CDR3 is 12 residues. CDR3 in amino acids: CASSEQAYEQYF. The CDR3 bases are TGTGCCAGCAGTGAACAGGCCTACGAGCAGTACTTC.

This clonotype was seen more than once but under ten times. The chain couples TRBV5-1 to TRBJ2-1; no firm D call. CDR1 is SGHRS and CDR2 is YFSETQ in the germline V gene. V shed 0 bases and J shed 15 bases, with 10 bases lying between them. The CDR3 loop spans 11 amino acids. CDR3 sequence reads: CASSLGPEWFF. The CDR3 nucleotides are TGCGCCAGCAGCTTGGGACCCGAGTGGTTCTTC.

This clonotype was counted a few times. V usage is TRBV6-5 and J usage is TRBJ1-3; no firm D call. Germline V gene lookup returns CDR1 MNHEY and CDR2 SVGAGI. The CDR3 loop spans 13 amino acids. The V and J ends lost 1 base and 4 bases respectively, with 5 bases between them. The CDR3 DNA reads as TGTGCCAGCAGTTACTTTGGGGGAAACACCATATATTTT. Translated: CASSYFGGNTIYF.

This clonotype showed up many times. This chain uses TRBV20-1 with TRBJ2-2; no firm D call. From germline, CDR1 is DFQATT and CDR2 SNEGSKA (reference sequence). V was clipped by 3 bases and J by 0 bases, with 8 bases between them. This CDR3 is 14 amino acids long. The CDR3 loop reads CSASYTSNTGELFF. The CDR3 DNA reads as TGCAGTGCTAGTTACACGTCGAACACCGGGGAGCTGTTTTTT.

The chain links TRBV20-1 to TRBJ2-3; 10 bases are shared with TRBD1. V shed 5 bases, J shed 5 bases, and the junction held 10 bases outside the gene matches. The CDR3 covers 15 residues. Germline V gene data show CDR1 as DFQATT and CDR2 as SNEGSKA (reference sequence). CDR3: CSADPGQGWGDTQYF. The CDR3 nucleotides are TGCAGTGCTGACCCGGGACAGGGGTGGGGAGATACGCAGTATTTT.

This clonotype was recorded many times. V usage is TRBV5-4 and J usage is TRBJ2-5; unclear D gene. CDR1 is SGHNT, CDR2 YYREEE, per germline (reference sequence). Trimming removed 1 base at V and 2 bases at J, with 9 bases between. There are 14 residues in the CDR3. The chain's CDR3 is CASSLLGVQETQYF. DNA for the CDR3: TGTGCCAGCAGCTTGTTGGGCGTACAAGAGACCCAGTACTTC. The variable domain in full, with the rest retrieved from reference TRBV5-4 and TRBJ2-5, is ETGVTQSPTHLIKTRGQQVTLRCSSQSGHNTVSWYQQALGQGPQFIFQYYREEENGRGNFPPRFSGLQFPNYSSELNVNALELDDSALYLCASSLLGVQETQYFGPGTRLLVL.

This clonotype was seen more than once but under ten times. The CDR3 spells CSARRTGGSPLHF. The CDR3 DNA follows: TGCAGTGCTAGAAGGACAGGCGGATCACCCCTCCACTTT. V and J are TRBV20-1 and TRBJ1-6; 7 bases match TRBD1. The CDR3 loop spans 13 amino acids. In germline, CDR1 is DFQATT, CDR2 SNEGSKA (reference sequence). After removal of 2 bases from V and 10 bases from J, the junction contained 5 bases not matched to a gene.

In this sample, this clonotype turned up many times. This rearrangement joins TRBV2 to TRBJ2-7; a weak D match, TRBD2 (5 bases). Trimming left V 10 bases short and J 1 base short, with 17 bases between. Germline CDR1 is SNHLY and CDR2 is FYNNEI. The CDR3 has 14 residues. CDR3 amino acids: CAIKREWSSYEQYF. CDR3 nucleotide sequence: TGTGCCATTAAAAGGGAGTGGTCGTCCTACGAGCAGTACTTC.

This clonotype was found many times. Here the CDR3 reads CASSLVQSAYNEQFF. CDR3 in DNA: TGCGCCAGCAGCTTGGTACAGTCCGCCTACAATGAGCAGTTCTTC. V usage is TRBV5-1 and J usage is TRBJ2-1; no definite D call. CDR3 size: 15 residues. Germline CDR1 and CDR2: SGHRS and YFSETQ. The V gene lost 0 bases and the J gene lost 2 bases, with 9 bases spanning the gap.

This clonotype appeared many times. This sequence joins TRBV3-1 and TRBJ2-5; D is perhaps TRBD1 (7 bases). Germline V CDR1 and CDR2: LGHDT, YNNKEL (reference sequence). Between the trimmed V and J ends, which lost 4 bases and 1 base, there was a span of 13 bases. This CDR3 comprises 15 residues. This chain's CDR3 is CASSPYQGGQETQYF. DNA for the CDR3: TGTGCCAGCAGCCCCTATCAGGGGGGCCAAGAGACCCAGTACTTC.

This clonotype appeared many times. CDR3 sequence: CSASSPGVETQYF. The CDR3 region has the DNA TGCAGTGCTAGTTCCCCAGGGGTGGAGACCCAGTACTTC. The rearrangement joins TRBV20-1 to TRBJ2-5, with TRBD1 as a possible D gene (6 bases). Trimming left V 3 bases short and J 5 bases short, with 13 bases between. The CDR3 consists of 13 residues. Germline CDR1 and CDR2: DFQATT and SNEGSKA (reference sequence).

This clonotype was found a few times. The rearrangement joins TRBV29-1 to TRBJ2-5; tentatively, D is TRBD2 (5 bases). Germline CDR1 reads SQVTM; CDR2 reads ANQGSEA. Trimming cost V 3 bases and J 0 bases, with 11 bases left between them. The CDR3 extends over 14 amino acids. For the CDR3, the DNA is TGCAGCGTTGAGGAGGAGGCGTACCAAGAGACCCAGTACTTC. Translation: CSVEEEAYQETQYF.

This clonotype was counted between two and nine times. J is TRBJ2-3 and V is TRBV30, with D possibly TRBD1 on 6 matching bases. The CDR3 is 14 residues long. V was pared by 4 bases and J by 4 bases, with 15 bases between. Looked up from germline, CDR1 is GTSNPN and CDR2 is SVGIG (reference sequence). The CDR3 bases are TGTGCCTGGACCGGAAGGGGGTTTCCAGATACGCAGTATTTT. Its translation is CAWTGRGFPDTQYF.

V usage is TRBV20-1 and J usage is TRBJ1-4; a possible D gene is TRBD1 (6 bases). The CDR3 has 13 residues. Trimming pared 7 bases from V and 7 bases from J, leaving 16 bases between. CDR1 and CDR2 from the germline V gene are DFQATT and SNEGSKA (reference sequence). The CDR3 region has the DNA TGCAGTGTCCAATCCGGGACACCTGAAAAACTGTTTTTT. Amino acids: CSVQSGTPEKLFF.

This clonotype was observed many times. The chain uses TRBV5-1 and TRBJ2-5; possibly TRBD1 for D (5 bases). Germline lookup yields CDR1 SGHRS and CDR2 YFSETQ. The CDR3 is 13 residues long. The ends were cut back, 4 bases at V and 5 bases at J, with 12 bases in the middle. The CDR3 is CASSPEWGETQYF. The CDR3 bases are TGCGCCAGCAGCCCGGAGTGGGGCGAGACCCAGTACTTC.

Ten or more counts support this clonotype. The chain has TRBV4-3 and TRBJ2-1, with 9 bases fitting TRBD2. This CDR3 has 15 residues. Trimming at V came to 1 base and at J to 6 bases, leaving 4 bases not matched to a gene. Germline CDR1 reads LGHNA; CDR2 reads YSLEER. Here the CDR3 reads CASSQGTSARNEQFF. CDR3 DNA sequence: TGCGCCAGCAGCCAAGGGACTAGCGCACGCAATGAGCAGTTCTTC.

This clonotype was detected ten times or more. CDR3 region: CASSVGTDFYNEQFF. Here the CDR3 DNA reads TGTGCCAGCAGTGTCGGGACAGATTTTTACAATGAGCAGTTCTTC. The V and J genes are TRBV28 and TRBJ2-1; the match to TRBD1 covers 7 bases. In germline, CDR1 is MDHEN, CDR2 SYDVKM. The CDR3 consists of 15 residues. Trimming removed 5 bases from V and 4 bases from J; junction bases left unmatched: 8.

This clonotype was found many times. The chain has TRBV20-1 and TRBJ1-6, with D possibly being TRBD1 (5 bases). Germline lookup yields CDR1 DFQATT and CDR2 SNEGSKA (reference sequence). V was cut by 6 bases and J by 9 bases, with 18 bases left in between. The CDR3 covers 14 residues. In nucleotides, the CDR3 is TGCAGTGCCCAAACCGGGACGGGGGGTTCACCCCTCCACTTT. Its translation is CSAQTGTGGSPLHF.

The table lists this clonotype with a few counts. This sequence joins TRBV7-3 and TRBJ2-1; D is perhaps TRBD1 (5 bases). CDR1 and CDR2 from the germline V gene are SGHTA and FQGTGA. CDR3 length equals 13 residues. Between the trimmed V and J ends, which lost 5 bases and 12 bases, there was a span of 17 bases. In DNA form, the CDR3 reads TGTGCCAGCAGCCTCACGCCTGGGGCGCCGCAGTTCTTC. Protein sequence: CASSLTPGAPQFF.

This clonotype was detected many times. This sequence joins TRBV27 and TRBJ2-3, with 9 bases identical to TRBD2. This CDR3 has 15 residues. Germline CDR1 is MNHEY and CDR2 is SMNVEV (reference sequence). J was trimmed by 5 bases and V by 4 bases; bases with no gene match: 7. The CDR3 coding sequence is TGTGCCAGCAGTTCTATAGCGGGGGTTGTAGATACGCAGTATTTT. Residues: CASSSIAGVVDTQYF.

The table lists this clonotype with many counts. The V call is TRBV27, the J call TRBJ2-1, with a tentative D call TRBD2 (6 bases). V was pared by 7 bases and J by 5 bases, with 18 bases between. The CDR3 has 15 amino acids. Per the germline V gene, CDR1 is MNHEY and CDR2 is SMNVEV (reference sequence). The CDR3: CASMNSGGLNNEQFF. The CDR3 DNA is TGTGCCAGCATGAATAGCGGCGGGCTCAACAATGAGCAGTTCTTC.

This clonotype was seen at least ten times. The V gene is TRBV6-5, the J gene TRBJ1-3; D possibly corresponds to TRBD1 (6 bases). V was clipped by 8 bases and J by 2 bases, with 13 bases between them. The V gene's germline CDR1 is MNHEY and CDR2 SVGAGI. The CDR3 contains 14 residues. The CDR3 here is CASRLGGPGNTIYF. Written as DNA, the CDR3 is TGTGCCAGCCGACTCGGGGGGCCTGGAAACACCATATATTTT.